Included here is one T cell receptor beta chain sequence, with context. Its antigen is not identified. One end of the junction fails to match germline, which may point to a read error. The data derive from a study of cytomegalovirus exposure and HLA in healthy donors. Study as a whole: Sequencing of approximately 190 million T cells in an earlier analysis found 100 million to 140 million unique TCR beta sequences. Study-level points and caveats: Among immune exposure information, only CMV serostatus was available. Reports indicate that TCR beta sequences accurately predicted the HLA-A and HLA-B alleles of most subjects. V segments that were indistinguishable, TRBV6-2 and TRBV6-3 among them, were omitted from analysis.

There are 15 residues in the CDR3. Germline V gene data show CDR1 as KGHSH and CDR2 as LQKENI. PCR amplification relied on 60 Vbeta primers (plus 13 Jbeta primers). Sequencing used immunoSEQ multiplex PCR; TCRdb keeps in-frame clones, though not all of them. The sample lists roughly 120,000 clones, under 80% occurring once. The specimen sequenced was PBMCs. This receptor was identified in a man aged 55 to 70 in good health and CMV-seropositive. The chain employs TRBV18 and TRBJ2-3, with 10 bases matching TRBD2. The CDR3 protein is CASSGEREGTYTQYF. DNA of the CDR3: TGTGCCAGCTCAGGCGAGCGGGAGGGCACATATACGCAGTATTTT.